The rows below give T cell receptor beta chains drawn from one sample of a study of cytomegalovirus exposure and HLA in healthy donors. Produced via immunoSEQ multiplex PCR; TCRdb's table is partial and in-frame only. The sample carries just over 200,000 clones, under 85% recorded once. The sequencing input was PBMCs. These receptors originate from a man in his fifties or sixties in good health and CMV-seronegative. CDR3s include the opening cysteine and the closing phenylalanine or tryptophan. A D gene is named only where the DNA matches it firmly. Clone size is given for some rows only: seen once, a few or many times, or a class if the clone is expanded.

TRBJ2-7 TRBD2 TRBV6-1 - TGTGCCAGCAGGCAACCTCTAGCGGGAGTTTTCGAGCAGTACTTC CASRQPLAGVFEQYF
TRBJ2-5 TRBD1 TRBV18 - TGTGCCAGCTCACTCTCGACAGGGGCCGGAGAGACCCAGTACTTC CASSLSTGAGETQYF
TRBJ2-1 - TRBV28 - TGTGCCAGTAGACTAGAGGGTTACAATGAGCAGTTCTTC CASRLEGYNEQFF
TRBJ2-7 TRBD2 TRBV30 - TGTGCCTGGGGGACTAGCGGCTACGAGCAGTACTTC CAWGTSGYEQYF
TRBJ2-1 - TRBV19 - TGTGCCAGTAATACTGGAGCGCGCAATGAGCAGTTCTTC CASNTGARNEQFF
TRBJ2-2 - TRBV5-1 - TGCGCCAGCGGGGCTGGCGGGGAGCTGTTTTTT CASGAGGELFF
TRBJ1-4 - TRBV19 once TGTGCCAGTAGTACCCCCCCGGGGTCGGAAGGGGAAAAACTGTTTTTT CASSTPPGSEGEKLFF
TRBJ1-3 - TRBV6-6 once TGTGCCAGCAGTTACTTACAGACAGTTAGAAACACCATATATTTT CASSYLQTVRNTIYF
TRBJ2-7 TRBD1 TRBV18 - TGTGCCAGCTCACGGGACAGGGGAAACGAGCAGTACTTC CASSRDRGNEQYF
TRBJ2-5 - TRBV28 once TGTGCCAGCAGTTCGGACAGTTTTCAAGAGACCCAGTACTTC CASSSDSFQETQYF
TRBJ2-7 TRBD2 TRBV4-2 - TGTGCCAGCAGCCAAGAGGTAGCGGGAACTTACTCCTACGAGCAGTACTTC CASSQEVAGTYSYEQYF
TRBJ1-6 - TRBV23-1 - TGCGCCAGCAGTCAATCGGACAGTGGCTGCCACTTT CASSQSDSGCHF
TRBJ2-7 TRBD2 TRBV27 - TGTGCCAGCAGCTACAAAGGGACTAGCGGCTCTTCGTCCTACGAGCAGTACTTC CASSYKGTSGSSSYEQYF
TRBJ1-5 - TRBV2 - TGTGCCAGCCTTTCAGACGGACACTTGTGGAATCAGCCCCAGCATTTT CASLSDGHLWNQPQHF
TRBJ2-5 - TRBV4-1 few TGCGCCAGCAGCCAAGATCCCAGGGAGACCCAGTACTTC CASSQDPRETQYF
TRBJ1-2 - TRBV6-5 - TGTGCCAGCAGTTCCGACAGGAGTAACTATGGCTACACCTTC CASSSDRSNYGYTF
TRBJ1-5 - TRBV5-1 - TGCGCCAGCAGCTTGGACGACAGTTTTGATCAGCCCCAGCATTTT CASSLDDSFDQPQHF
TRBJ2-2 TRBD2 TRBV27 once TGTGCCAGCACCACGGGACTAACTAACACCGGGGAGCTGTTTTTT CASTTGLTNTGELFF
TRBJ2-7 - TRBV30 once TGTGCCTGGACAGGGGACCACGAGCAGTACTTC CAWTGDHEQYF
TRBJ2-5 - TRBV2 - TGTGCCAGCAGTGATGCCGGGACACCAAGCCAAGAGACCCAGTACTTC CASSDAGTPSQETQYF
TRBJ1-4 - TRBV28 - TGTGCCAGCAGCCAGGGGAATGAAAAACTGTTTTTT CASSQGNEKLFF
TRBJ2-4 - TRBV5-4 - TGTGCCAGCAGCTTGGGAGGGGAGAGGGGAGGCAAAAACATTCAGTACTTC CASSLGGERGGKNIQYF
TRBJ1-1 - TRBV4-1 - TGCGCCAGCAGCCCCCTGGACAGACGGACTGAAGCTTTCTTT CASSPLDRRTEAFF
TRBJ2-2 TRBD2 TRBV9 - TGTGCCAGCAGCCCGGGAGGTGCTAGAGGGGAGCTGTTTTTT CASSPGGARGELFF
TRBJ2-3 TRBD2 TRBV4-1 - TGCGCCAGCAGCCAAGGAGGGACTAGCGGGAGGAGCACAGATACGCAGTATTTT CASSQGGTSGRSTDTQYF
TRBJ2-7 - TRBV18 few TGTGCCAGCTCACCACGAGGGTTCTACGAGCAGTACTTC CASSPRGFYEQYF
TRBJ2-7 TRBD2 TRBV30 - TGTGCCTGGGAGGGGACTAGCGGTTACGAGCAGTACTTC CAWEGTSGYEQYF
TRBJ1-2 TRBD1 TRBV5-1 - TGCGCCAGCAGGTCCGGGACAGGGGACGGCTACACCTTC CASRSGTGDGYTF
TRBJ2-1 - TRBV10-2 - TGCGCCAGCAGTGAGCAAGGGGTGGCCGACGATGAGCAGTTCTTC CASSEQGVADDEQFF
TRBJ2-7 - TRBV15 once TGTGCCACCAGCAGCCGCCGGCAGGGGGGTTACGAGCAGTACTTC CATSSRRQGGYEQYF
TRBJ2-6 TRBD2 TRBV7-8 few TGTGCCAGCAGCCCAATTCCCGGGACTAGCGGGAGGGCATCTGGGGCCAACGTCCTGACTTTC CASSPIPGTSGRASGANVLTF
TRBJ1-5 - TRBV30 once TGTGCCTGGGGGGACACCGATAGCAATCAGCCCCAGCATTTT CAWGDTDSNQPQHF
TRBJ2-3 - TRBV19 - TGTGCCAGTAGCCTACAGGCCACCACAGATACGCAGTATTTT CASSLQATTDTQYF
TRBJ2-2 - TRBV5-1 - TGCGCCAGCAGCTTACCTAACAGGGGAGGCACCGGGGAGCTGTTTTTT CASSLPNRGGTGELFF
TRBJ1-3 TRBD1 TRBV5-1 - TGCGCCAGCAGCTTGCCCCCGACAGGGGCGAATTCTGGAAACACCATATATTTT CASSLPPTGANSGNTIYF
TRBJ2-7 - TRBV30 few TGTGCCTGGAGTCCTTTCGGGACATTTACCTACGAGCAGTACTTC CAWSPFGTFTYEQYF